What follows are 13 T cell receptor beta chains derived from one specimen sequenced in a study of blood T cell repertoires in COVID-19. Measured with immunoSEQ multiplex PCR; TCRdb has only the in-frame clones, and not every one. In the table there are some 65,000 clones, approximately 84% of which are singletons. Sequences were obtained from peripheral blood. The origin of the receptors is a man aged 40-49 years with COVID-19, enrolled during active disease.

The V gene is TRBV18, the J gene TRBJ1-1; TRBD1 matches 9 bases. The CDR3 length is 14 residues. CDR1 and CDR2 from the germline V gene are KGHSH and LQKENI. Trimming removed 5 bases from V and 2 bases from J; junction bases left unmatched: 3. CDR3 residues: CASSRQGENTEAFF. CDR3 coding DNA: TGTGCCAGCTCAAGACAGGGGGAAAACACTGAAGCTTTCTTT.

The V call is TRBV30, the J call TRBJ1-2; D is perhaps TRBD1 (6 bases). V was trimmed by 5 bases and J by 6 bases, leaving 19 bases between them. This CDR3 spans 14 amino acids. Germline CDR1 is GTSNPN and CDR2 is SVGIG (reference sequence). The CDR3 DNA reads as TGTGCCTGGGCCAGGGGCAACCTCGGTAATGGCTACACCTTC. Translation: CAWARGNLGNGYTF. Drawing the rest from reference TRBV30 and TRBJ1-2, the complete variable domain is SQTIHQWPATLVQPVGSPLSLECTVEGTSNPNLYWYRQAAGRGLQLLFYSVGIGQISSEVPQNLSASRPQDRQFILSSKKLLLSDSGFYLCAWARGNLGNGYTFGSGTRLTVV.

The V call is TRBV6-5, the J call TRBJ1-5; 8 nucleotides match TRBD1. V gave up 6 bases and J gave up 4 bases; unmatched junction bases: 5. The CDR3 spans 14 residues. CDR1 is MNHEY and CDR2 is SVGAGI in the germline V gene. The CDR3 loop reads CASRSRGQNQPQHF. The CDR3, as DNA: TGTGCCAGCAGGTCCAGGGGGCAGAATCAGCCCCAGCATTTT.

J is TRBJ2-5 and V is TRBV7-2; 9 bases map to TRBD2. The CDR3 contains 16 residues. V lost 5 bases and J lost 3; bases outside the gene matches: 10. In germline, CDR1 is SGHTA, CDR2 FQGNSA. CDR3 bases: TGTGCCAGCAGCCCGCGGGGTAGCGGGGGAGAAGAGACCCAGTACTTC. Amino acid sequence: CASSPRGSGGEETQYF.

Concerning this clone: The junction departs from germline at one end; a sequencing error may be responsible. The chain recombines TRBV28 with TRBJ1-2; D is unresolved. This CDR3 has 11 residues. Germline CDR1 and CDR2: MDHEN and SYDVKM. The CDR3 loop is CASSFRIRQLF. The CDR3, as DNA: TGTGCCAGCAGTTTCCGCATCAGGCAGCTCTTC.

V usage is TRBV5-6 and J usage is TRBJ1-1; TRBD1 might be the D (5 bases). The V and J ends lost 2 bases and 4 bases respectively, with 12 bases between them. The CDR3 has 14 amino acids. Germline lookup yields CDR1 SGHDT and CDR2 YYEEEE. The CDR3 DNA follows: TGTGCCAGCAGCTTTGGGGGAGGCGCCACTGAAGCTTTCTTT. It codes for CASSFGGGATEAFF.

This rearrangement joins TRBV18 to TRBJ1-6; D remains unclear. This CDR3 spans 17 amino acids. V shed 3 bases and J shed 9 bases, with 21 bases lying between them. CDR1 is KGHSH and CDR2 is LQKENI in the germline V gene. The CDR3 DNA sequence: TGTGCCAGCTCACCCACCGAGGGATCCCGGAATGGTTCACCCCTCCACTTT. It encodes CASSPTEGSRNGSPLHF.

The chain couples TRBV10-3 to TRBJ1-3, with D possibly being TRBD1 (6 bases). The CDR3 has 15 residues. Germline values: CDR1 ENHRY, CDR2 SYGVKD. Trimming removed 5 bases from V and 0 bases from J, with 11 bases in between. The DNA for the CDR3 is TGTGCCATCAGTCGCGACAGGAACTCTGGAAACACCATATATTTT. Protein product: CAISRDRNSGNTIYF.

This clone was seen a handful of times. The chain has TRBV7-8 and TRBJ1-2; TRBD1 might be the D (5 bases). Trimming removed 0 bases from V and 3 bases from J, with 8 bases in between. This CDR3 is 14 amino acids long. The germline CDR1 and CDR2 sequences are SGHVS and FQNEAQ. The CDR3 here is CASSLAEGHYGYTF. CDR3 in DNA: TGTGCCAGCAGCTTAGCGGAGGGACACTATGGCTACACCTTC.

The chain combines TRBV5-4 with TRBJ2-1, with D unclear. Germline CDR1 reads SGHNT; CDR2 reads YYREEE (reference sequence). V was clipped by 2 bases and J by 0 bases, with 9 bases between them. This CDR3 comprises 15 residues. The CDR3 DNA sequence: TGTGCCAGCAGCTTATCAGATCTCTCCTACAATGAGCAGTTCTTC. Translating it yields CASSLSDLSYNEQFF.

Only one count was recorded for this clone. The V gene is TRBV4-2, the J gene TRBJ1-4; TRBD1 matches 11 bases. The CDR3 consists of 14 residues. V was pared by 3 bases and J by 6 bases, with 0 bases of the junction left unmatched. Germline V gene lookup returns CDR1 LGHNA and CDR2 YNFKEQ. In nucleotides, the CDR3 is TGTGCCAGCAGCCAGGGACAGGGGGATGAAAAACTGTTTTTT. Residues: CASSQGQGDEKLFF.

The rearrangement links TRBV4-1 to TRBJ2-3, with 8 bases that match TRBD1. V gave up 4 bases and J gave up 2 bases; unmatched junction bases: 8. Germline CDR1 and CDR2: MGHRA and YSYEKL. This CDR3 region has 16 residues. The CDR3 sequence is CASSPRTGLSTDTQYF. CDR3 sequence (DNA): TGCGCCAGCAGCCCCCGGACAGGGCTTTCCACAGATACGCAGTATTTT.

The chain links TRBV30 to TRBJ1-5, with TRBD1 as a possible D gene (6 bases). Germline V gene data show CDR1 as GTSNPN and CDR2 as SVGIG (reference sequence). The CDR3 sequence is 16 residues long. V lost 2 bases to trimming and J lost 0 bases, with 14 bases between them. CDR3 region: CAWSSPDRLSNQPQHF. In nucleotides, the CDR3 is TGTGCCTGGAGTTCACCCGACAGGCTTAGCAATCAGCCCCAGCATTTT.